This T cell receptor beta chain was documented in a study of blood T cell repertoires in COVID-19. Study overall: The United States, Italy and Spain supplied acute and convalescent COVID-19 samples.

V was shortened by 8 bases and J by 1 base, with 13 bases between the two germline ends. The germline gives CDR1 SNHLY, CDR2 FYNNEI. CDR3 length: 14 residues. Assay used: immunoSEQ multiplex PCR; TCRdb lists only in-frame clones, some missing. The sample records 200,000 to 250,000 clones, more than 65% being singletons. The clonotype was recovered from a man aged 50 or older with active or convalescent COVID-19. The chain links TRBV2 to TRBJ2-3; perhaps TRBD2 as D (6 bases). Sequencing input: peripheral blood. In DNA, the CDR3 is TGTGCCAGCTTGGGGGGAGAGGGCACAGATACGCAGTATTTT. It yields the protein CASLGGEGTDTQYF.